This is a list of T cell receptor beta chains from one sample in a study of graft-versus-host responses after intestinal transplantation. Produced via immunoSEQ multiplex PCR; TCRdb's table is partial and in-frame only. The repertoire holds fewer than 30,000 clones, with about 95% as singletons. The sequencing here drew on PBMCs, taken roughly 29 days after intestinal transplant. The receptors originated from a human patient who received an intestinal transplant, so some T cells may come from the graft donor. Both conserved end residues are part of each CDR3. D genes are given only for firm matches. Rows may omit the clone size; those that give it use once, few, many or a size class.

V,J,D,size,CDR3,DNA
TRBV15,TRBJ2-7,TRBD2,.,CATRERLAGDVYEQYF,TGTGCCACCAGAGAACGACTAGCGGGAGATGTGTACGAGCAGTACTTC
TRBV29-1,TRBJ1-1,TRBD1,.,CSAKDRTNTEAFF,TGCAGCGCCAAGGACAGGACGAACACTGAAGCTTTCTTT
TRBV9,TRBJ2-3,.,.,CASTTGGSGQDTQYF,TGTGCCAGCACCACCGGGGGTAGCGGTCAGGATACGCAGTATTTT
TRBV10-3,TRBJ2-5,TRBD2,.,CAISQGLAASQETQYF,TGTGCCATCAGTCAAGGACTAGCGGCCTCCCAAGAGACCCAGTACTTC
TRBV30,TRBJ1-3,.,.,CAWSVGNTIYF,TGTGCCTGGAGTGTGGGAAACACCATATATTTT
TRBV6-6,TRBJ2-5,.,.,CASSYAGPQETQYF,TGTGCCAGCAGTTACGCAGGGCCCCAAGAGACCCAGTACTTC
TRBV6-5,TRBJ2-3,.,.,CASGLTRGTDTQYF,TGTGCCAGCGGTTTGACCAGGGGCACAGATACGCAGTATTTT
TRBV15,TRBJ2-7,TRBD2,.,CATSKGQGGSDEQYF,TGTGCCACCAGCAAAGGTCAAGGCGGGAGTGACGAGCAGTACTTC
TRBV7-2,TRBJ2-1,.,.,CASSFPGDVEQFF,TGTGCCAGCAGCTTTCCGGGGGATGTCGAGCAGTTCTTC
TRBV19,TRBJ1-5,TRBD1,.,CATQDRGRQPQHF,TGTGCCACTCAGGACAGGGGGCGACAGCCCCAGCATTTT
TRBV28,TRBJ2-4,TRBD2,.,CASPPGVAGEAKNIQYF,TGTGCCAGCCCCCCGGGCGTGGCGGGAGAGGCCAAAAACATTCAGTACTTC
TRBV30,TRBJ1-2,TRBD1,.,CARGTGERNGYTF,TGTGCCCGGGGTACAGGGGAACGGAATGGCTACACCTTC
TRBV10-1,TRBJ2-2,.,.,CASSEVSNTGELFF,TGCGCCAGCAGTGAGGTTTCGAACACCGGGGAGCTGTTTTTT
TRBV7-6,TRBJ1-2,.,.,CASSLVAAGGGGYTF,TGTGCCAGCAGCTTAGTGGCGGCCGGGGGTGGTGGCTACACCTTC
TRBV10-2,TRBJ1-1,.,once,CASSAGYTEAFF,TGCGCCAGCAGTGCCGGGTACACTGAAGCTTTCTTT
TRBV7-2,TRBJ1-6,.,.,CASSIRGNESPLHF,TGTGCCAGCAGCATAAGGGGGAATGAGTCACCCCTCCACTTT
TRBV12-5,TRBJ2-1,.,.,CASGLGGDSYNEQFF,TGTGCTAGTGGTTTAGGAGGGGACTCCTACAATGAGCAGTTCTTC
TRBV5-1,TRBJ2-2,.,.,CASSPRVVVRANTGELFF,TGCGCCAGCAGCCCCCGGGTCGTCGTCAGGGCGAACACCGGGGAGCTGTTTTTT
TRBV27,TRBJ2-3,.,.,CASSWGLTDTQYF,TGTGCCAGCAGTTGGGGCCTAACAGATACGCAGTATTTT
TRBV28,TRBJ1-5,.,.,CASSLSNQGQPQHF,TGTGCCAGCAGCCTATCGAACCAAGGACAGCCCCAGCATTTT
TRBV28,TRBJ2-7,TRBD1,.,CASSLVGQPYEQYF,TGTGCCAGCAGTTTAGTGGGACAGCCCTACGAGCAGTACTTC
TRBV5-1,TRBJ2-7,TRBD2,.,CASSTKTGLAGGGDEQYF,TGCGCCAGCAGCACTAAGACCGGACTAGCGGGAGGGGGTGACGAGCAGTACTTC
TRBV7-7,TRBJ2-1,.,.,CASSRKQGDEQFF,TGTGCCAGCAGCCGAAAACAGGGAGATGAGCAGTTCTTC
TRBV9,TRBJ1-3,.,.,CASSAMGHFSGNTIYF,TGTGCCAGCAGCGCCATGGGACATTTCTCTGGAAACACCATATATTTT
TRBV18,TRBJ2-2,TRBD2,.,CASSLRPGLAYTGELFF,TGTGCCAGCTCCCTAAGACCGGGACTAGCGTACACCGGGGAGCTGTTTTTT
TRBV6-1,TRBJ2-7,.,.,CASSEAGSRTMTYEQYF,TGTGCCAGCAGTGAAGCGGGGTCGAGGACGATGACCTACGAGCAGTACTTC
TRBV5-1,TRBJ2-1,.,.,CASSLANEQFF,TGCGCCAGCAGCTTGGCCAATGAGCAGTTCTTC
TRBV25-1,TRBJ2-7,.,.,CASSESPGAREQYF,TGTGCCAGCAGTGAATCCCCGGGGGCGCGAGAGCAGTACTTC
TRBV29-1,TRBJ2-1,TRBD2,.,CSVVGLAGRGLSPHEQFF,TGCAGCGTTGTAGGTCTAGCGGGGCGCGGTTTATCTCCCCATGAGCAGTTCTTC
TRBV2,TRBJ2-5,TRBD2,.,CASSIGLAQETQYF,TGTGCCAGCAGTATCGGACTAGCCCAAGAGACCCAGTACTTC
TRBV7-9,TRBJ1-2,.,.,CASSPAAVAHAYGYTF,TGTGCCAGCAGCCCTGCCGCGGTGGCGCACGCCTATGGCTACACCTTC
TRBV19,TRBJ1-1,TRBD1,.,CASRLQGAQTEAFF,TGTGCCAGTAGGCTACAGGGGGCGCAAACTGAAGCTTTCTTT
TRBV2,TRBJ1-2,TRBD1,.,CASTLGQGNYGYTF,TGTGCCAGCACCTTAGGACAGGGCAACTATGGCTACACCTTC
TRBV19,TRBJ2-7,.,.,CASSIQGSYEQYF,TGTGCCAGTAGTATACAGGGCTCCTACGAGCAGTACTTC
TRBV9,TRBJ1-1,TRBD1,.,CASSASPGQLNTEAFF,TGTGCCAGCAGCGCGAGTCCGGGACAGCTCAACACTGAAGCTTTCTTT
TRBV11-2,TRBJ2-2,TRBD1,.,CASSPGGTPTGELFF,TGTGCCAGCAGCCCAGGGGGTACCCCCACCGGGGAGCTGTTTTTT
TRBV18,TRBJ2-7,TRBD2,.,CASSPARVGLVNDEQYF,TGTGCCAGCTCACCCGCGCGGGTTGGACTAGTTAACGACGAGCAGTACTTC
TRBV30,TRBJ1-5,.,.,CAWSVQGNQPQHF,TGTGCCTGGAGTGTTCAGGGGAATCAGCCCCAGCATTTT
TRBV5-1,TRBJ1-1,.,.,CASSSNPREMNTEAFF,TGCGCCAGCAGCTCAAATCCCAGGGAAATGAACACTGAAGCTTTCTTT
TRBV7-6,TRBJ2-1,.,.,CASSLVAGTLSYNEQFF,TGTGCCAGCAGCTTAGTCGCGGGGACCCTCTCCTACAATGAGCAGTTCTTC
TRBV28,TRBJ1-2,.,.,CASSLQGGDGYTF,TGTGCCAGCAGTTTACAGGGCGGGGATGGCTACACCTTC
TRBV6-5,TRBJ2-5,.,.,CASSSQGWQETQYF,TGTGCCAGCAGTTCCCAGGGTTGGCAAGAGACCCAGTACTTC
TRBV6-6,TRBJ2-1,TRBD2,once,CASTLTSGGSNEQFF,TGTGCCAGCACTTTAACCAGCGGGGGGTCCAATGAGCAGTTCTTC
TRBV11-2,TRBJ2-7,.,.,CASSLFGPTYEQYF,TGTGCCAGCAGCTTATTTGGACCTACCTACGAGCAGTACTTC
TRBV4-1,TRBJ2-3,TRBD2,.,CASSQGLAAGTDTQYF,TGCGCCAGCAGCCAGGGACTAGCGGCTGGCACAGATACGCAGTATTTT
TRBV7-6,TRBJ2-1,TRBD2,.,CASSRLGTSLFSYNEQFF,TGTGCCAGCAGCCGCTTAGGGACTAGCCTCTTCTCCTACAATGAGCAGTTCTTC
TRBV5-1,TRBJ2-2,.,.,CASSLWALDRYTGELFF,TGCGCCAGCAGCTTGTGGGCCCTGGACAGATACACCGGGGAGCTGTTTTTT
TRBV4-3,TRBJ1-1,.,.,CASSQIGSGAEAFF,TGCGCCAGCAGCCAAATTGGGAGCGGTGCTGAAGCTTTCTTT